This T cell receptor beta chain was obtained from a study of graft-versus-host responses after intestinal transplantation. Study overall: Every transplant recipient was induced with anti-thymocyte globulin, then maintained on tacrolimus and steroids for roughly 3 years. Study findings and constraints: Among recipient marrow samples, GvH clones were found; some appeared first in ileum or blood.

This clone occurred once. What it binds is unknown. Profiling relied on immunoSEQ multiplex PCR, and the TCRdb table lists in-frame clones only, not all of them. The sample contains more than 100,000 clones, around 95% of which appear only once. CDR1 is MGHRA, CDR2 YSYEKL, per germline. The CDR3 runs to 15 residues. V lost 4 bases and J lost 1; bases outside the gene matches: 5. This chain connects TRBV4-1 to TRBJ2-3; 7 bases are a match to TRBD1. The origin of this receptor is a human donor who received an intestinal transplant. The sample was unstimulated CD8+ T cells sorted from spleen or lymph node cells, taken before intestinal transplant. CDR3 protein: CASSLRGQGTDTQYF. In DNA, the CDR3 is TGCGCCAGCAGCCTAAGGGGGCAGGGCACAGATACGCAGTATTTT.